This T cell receptor beta chain was retrieved from a study of OX40 agonist ivuxolimab in advanced cancers. The data were produced by immunoSEQ multiplex PCR, yet TCRdb's version contains in-frame clones alone and is incomplete. This repertoire shows about 67,000 clones, 91% found once; its top ten account for around 0.28%. The CDR3 covers 13 residues. Germline lookup yields CDR1 WNHNN and CDR2 SYGVQD (reference sequence). Trimming pared 6 bases from V and 6 bases from J, leaving 11 bases between. Sequencing used CD4+ or CD8+ T cells sorted from blood, obtained in a trial of the OX40 agonist ivuxolimab. The J gene is TRBJ2-2, the V gene TRBV10-1, with unresolved D. This sequence originates from an adult with an advanced solid tumor such as melanoma, head and neck, liver or kidney cancer. The CDR3 sequence: CASSRTGSGELFF. Written as DNA, the CDR3 is TGCGCCAGCAGCCGAACGGGTTCCGGGGAGCTGTTTTTT.